The present T cell receptor (beta chain) was sequenced within a study of beta chain features in type 1 diabetes. Study summary: No patient-donor differences in age, gender, total cells or subset yield.

The CDR3 sequence is 13 residues long. Germline CDR1 GTSNPN, CDR2 SVGIG (reference sequence). As to this clone: The antigen remains undetermined.

Study results and limitations: Type 1 diabetes patients had VDJ junctions that carried fewer insertions and more deletions. The analysis here could not establish whether HLA type shapes TCRB rearrangement. The study found moderately but significantly shorter TCRB CDR3s in all four CD4+ subsets of Type 1 diabetes patients.

Expressed TCRB transcripts got sequenced, as all isolated RNA was reverse transcribed. TCRdb's copy holds only in-frame clones and misses some; the assay was immunoSEQ multiplex PCR. The repertoire consists of 200,000 to 250,000 clones, with 15% to 20% occurring once and the leading ten covering approximately 0.086%. Roughly 100 mL of blood, on average, came from one heparinised draw per donor. The sequencing sample was made of naive CD4+ T cells from blood. The rearrangement uses TRBV30 and TRBJ2-5; D is undetermined. Judging by the DNA end, TRBJ2-7 fits better; the J call may be wrong. The receptor was isolated from a man under 40 with type 1 diabetes. CDR3 DNA sequence: TGTGCCTGGAGCGGCAGAAACTCCTACGAGCAGTACTTC. Encoded protein: CAWSGRNSYEQYF.